This T cell receptor (beta chain) appears in the sequencing data of a study of blood T cells in healthy people across ages. Notes on the study in general: Per million T cells, TCR beta diversity dropped roughly linearly as age increased.

The use of a sample-barcoded 5' primer and a J-beta primer mix characterized a second PCR of roughly 6 to 11 cycles. Each cDNA molecule was tagged by a template-switch adaptor that had 12 random nucleotides. TCRdb itself ran the 5' RACE reads through MiXCR, one entry per CDR3 protein. The sample lists 600,000 to 800,000 distinct CDR3 sequences, under 25% occurring once. CDR1 and CDR2 (germline): DFQATT, SNEGSKA (reference sequence). Trimming removed 3 bases from V and 7 bases from J, with 13 bases in between. The CDR3 length is 13 residues. In its sample, this clonotype was seen a few times. No antigen is known for it. The study drew donors from healthy Caucasian individuals in Russia aged about 6 to 90. Collection of about 9.4 milliliters of peripheral blood was performed for each donor.

The J gene is TRBJ2-1, the V gene TRBV20-1; D is unresolved. This sequence originates from a man between 65 and 79 years old in good health. The specimen sequenced was blood. CDR3 in DNA: TGCAGTGCTAGGTTGGCGTCAGCGAATGAGCAGTTCTTC. Residues: CSARLASANEQFF.